The 27 T cell receptor beta chains reported below all come from one sample, sequenced in a study of T-cell memory formation after mild COVID-19. Using its own MiXCR run on the 5' RACE reads, TCRdb lists one record per CDR3 protein. The repertoire includes over 120,000 distinct CDR3 sequences, less than 25% of them detected once, and around 22% sits in the top ten. Sequencing was carried out using PBMCs or a T cell subset sorted from them (not recorded which). The receptors stem from an adult woman who had mild COVID-19 (a few samples of this study predate the infection). Cell type and time point are not known.

The rearrangement joins TRBV7-8 to TRBJ2-4, with TRBD2 as a possible D gene (5 bases). Germline-derived CDR1 and CDR2 are SGHVS and FQNEAQ. CDR3 length equals 14 residues. Trimming left V 5 bases short and J 2 bases short, with 10 bases between. The CDR3 here is CASSPSGTKNIQYF. For the CDR3, the DNA is TGTGCCAGCAGCCCGTCCGGGACCAAAAACATTCAGTACTTC.

The genes are TRBV6-2 or TRBV6-3 and TRBJ1-1; 7 nucleotides match TRBD1. After removal of 6 bases from V and 0 bases from J, the junction contained 7 bases not matched to a gene. Germline V gene sequence: CDR1 MNHEY, CDR2 SVGEGT. This CDR3 contains 15 residues. Written as DNA, the CDR3 is TGTGCCAGCAGCCTGAGGACAGGCCTGAACACTGAAGCTTTCTTT. This encodes CASSLRTGLNTEAFF.

This clonotype was recorded a few times. The chain combines TRBV6-5 with TRBJ2-3; D is perhaps TRBD2 (6 bases). V lost 5 bases, J lost 2 bases, and 17 bases lay in between. This CDR3 has 16 amino acids. Germline values: CDR1 MNHEY, CDR2 SVGAGI. CDR3: CASSDGGLPYTDTQYF. Written as DNA, the CDR3 is TGTGCCAGCAGTGACGGCGGACTACCGTACACAGATACGCAGTATTTT.

This clonotype showed up just a few times. The chain couples TRBV29-1 to TRBJ2-1; D unclear. Germline lookup yields CDR1 SQVTM and CDR2 ANQGSEA. V lost 5 bases and J lost 2, with 7 bases in between. This CDR3 has 12 residues. CDR3 DNA: TGCAGCGTTCTCGCGGCCTACAATGAGCAGTTCTTC. It translates to CSVLAAYNEQFF.

The rearrangement uses TRBV7-9 and TRBJ1-1, with a possible D match to TRBD1 (5 bases). V was clipped by 3 bases and J by 2 bases, with 10 bases between them. The CDR3 loop spans 14 amino acids. CDR1 and CDR2 (germline): SEHNR, FQNEAQ (reference sequence). Here the CDR3 DNA reads TGTGCCAGCAGCTTTCAGGGCCCAAACACTGAAGCTTTCTTT. This sequence encodes CASSFQGPNTEAFF.

This clonotype has just a few counts. This rearrangement joins TRBV7-9 to TRBJ1-6; possible D gene TRBD1, 6 bases. CDR3 length equals 13 residues. The V gene's germline CDR1 is SEHNR and CDR2 FQNEAQ (reference sequence). Between the trimmed V and J ends, which lost 5 bases and 11 bases, there was a span of 13 bases. The CDR3 sequence: CASSRSGEAPLHF. In DNA form, the CDR3 reads TGTGCCAGCAGCCGATCAGGGGAGGCACCCCTCCACTTT.

The chain has TRBV24-1 and TRBJ1-5; no clear D. Germline CDR1 KGHDR, CDR2 SFDVKD. The CDR3 length is 15 residues. V lost 1 base, J lost 6 bases, and 12 bases lay in between. The CDR3 protein is CATSDFIMGCQPQHF. The CDR3 region has the DNA TGTGCCACCAGTGATTTCATAATGGGGTGTCAGCCCCAGCATTTT.

V usage is TRBV30 and J usage is TRBJ1-1, with D perhaps matching TRBD1 (5 bases). Germline-derived CDR1 and CDR2 are GTSNPN and SVGIG (reference sequence). The CDR3 spans 13 residues. The V end was cut by 7 bases, the J end by 0 bases, with 12 bases between. As DNA, the CDR3 is TGTGCCTCCGAACAGGACCTGAACACTGAAGCTTTCTTT. It encodes CASEQDLNTEAFF.

In this sample, this clonotype turned up a few times. The genes are TRBV4-1 and TRBJ1-5; D is possibly TRBD1 (5 bases). The CDR3 length is 16 residues. CDR1 is MGHRA and CDR2 is YSYEKL in the germline V gene. V lost 0 bases and J 2 bases, leaving 11 bases between the germline ends. The CDR3 DNA sequence: TGCGCCAGCAGCCAAGATGCTACAGGCCGCAATCAGCCCCAGCATTTT. Protein product: CASSQDATGRNQPQHF.

The rearrangement uses TRBV11-2 and TRBJ2-7, with D possibly TRBD2 on 7 matching bases. Germline values: CDR1 SGHAT, CDR2 FQNNGV. The CDR3 has 16 residues. V dropped 3 bases and J dropped 6 bases, with 21 bases sitting between them. In DNA form, the CDR3 reads TGTGCCAGCAGCTTGGGGGCGGGGGTGTATACTGCCGAGCAGTACTTC. It encodes CASSLGAGVYTAEQYF.

This clonotype was seen more than once but under ten times. The chain carries TRBV9 and TRBJ2-1; possible D gene TRBD2, 5 bases. Trimming removed 0 bases from V and 8 bases from J, with 15 bases in between. Germline loops: CDR1 SGDLS, CDR2 YYNGEE. This CDR3 region has 15 residues. The CDR3 sequence: CASSVGPADAHEQFF. The CDR3 region has the DNA TGTGCCAGCAGCGTAGGCCCAGCGGATGCACATGAGCAGTTCTTC.

The chain joins TRBV7-9 to TRBJ2-5; 7 bases are a match to TRBD2. CDR3 length equals 16 residues. Losses at the gene ends were 5 bases for V and 5 bases for J; bases not matched to a gene: 14. Germline V gives CDR1 SEHNR, CDR2 FQNEAQ (reference sequence). Here the CDR3 reads CASSPPWRGNPETQYF. The CDR3 DNA follows: TGTGCCAGCAGCCCCCCCTGGCGGGGGAACCCCGAGACCCAGTACTTC.

V and J are TRBV4-1 and TRBJ2-7; TRBD1 agrees at 9 bases. Looked up from germline, CDR1 is MGHRA and CDR2 is YSYEKL. The CDR3 length is 14 residues. Germline trimming cut 6 bases from V and 2 bases from J; bases unmatched to any gene: 5. CDR3: CASREGTGTYEQYF. DNA for the CDR3: TGCGCCAGCAGGGAGGGGACAGGGACCTACGAGCAGTACTTC.

The chain has TRBV12-3 or TRBV12-4 and TRBJ2-5, with TRBD2 as a possible D gene (6 bases). Trimming removed 5 bases at V and 2 bases at J, with 12 bases between. The CDR3 spans 14 residues. The CDR3 DNA sequence: TGTGCCAGCAGTCCGCCGGGAGAACAAGAGACCCAGTACTTC. This gives the protein CASSPPGEQETQYF.

The rearrangement joins TRBV11-2 to TRBJ2-6; D is uncertain. There are 8 residues in the CDR3. Per germline, CDR1 SGHAT and CDR2 FQNNGV. V was trimmed by 1 base and J by 17 bases, leaving 0 bases between them. CDR3 loop: CASSLVTF. The CDR3 DNA reads as TGTGCCAGCAGCTTAGTGACTTTC.

The chain couples TRBV7-9 to TRBJ2-7; 9 bases agree with TRBD2. CDR3 size: 15 residues. Looked up from germline, CDR1 is SEHNR and CDR2 is FQNEAQ (reference sequence). Unmatched junction bases numbered 9, after V lost 5 bases and J lost 4 bases. CDR3 sequence (DNA): TGTGCCAGCAGCCCCCGACTAGCGGAGGGGTACGAGCAGTACTTC. Translating gives CASSPRLAEGYEQYF.

This chain links TRBV7-2 with TRBJ1-3, with D perhaps matching TRBD1 (6 bases). This CDR3 has 16 amino acids. The germline V and J ends were trimmed by 1 base and 0 bases, with 10 bases remaining between them. Germline lookup yields CDR1 SGHTA and CDR2 FQGNSA. The DNA for the CDR3 is TGTGCCAGCAGCTTAGGGGGGCTAGGCTCTGGAAACACCATATATTTT. Protein: CASSLGGLGSGNTIYF.

A single count supports this clonotype. The chain carries TRBV20-1 and TRBJ2-7, with D unclear. V gave up 5 bases and J gave up 4 bases, with 9 bases separating them. CDR1 is DFQATT, CDR2 SNEGSKA, per germline (reference sequence). This CDR3 has 11 amino acids. The DNA of the CDR3 is TGCAGTGCTGTTACAGCTTACGAGCAGTACTTC. Its translation: CSAVTAYEQYF.

This clonotype was picked up a small number of times. The chain carries TRBV11-2 and TRBJ2-1, with a weak D call TRBD1 (5 bases). CDR1 SGHAT and CDR2 FQNNGV come from the germline V gene. V gave up 3 bases and J gave up 10 bases, with 13 bases separating them. The CDR3 covers 13 residues. The CDR3 nucleotides read TGTGCCAGCAGCTTCTCCCTTTCAGGGGAGCAGTTCTTC. It yields the protein CASSFSLSGEQFF.

The chain is built from TRBV5-1 and TRBJ2-6; D perhaps matches TRBD1 (6 bases). Deletions cut 4 bases from V and 2 bases from J, with 13 bases between. The germline V gene encodes CDR1 SGHRS and CDR2 YFSETQ. This CDR3 is 16 amino acids long. CDR3 loop: CASSQAWGPGANVLTF. The CDR3 coding sequence is TGCGCCAGCAGCCAAGCTTGGGGGCCTGGGGCCAACGTCCTGACTTTC.

This clonotype has a handful of counts. The J gene is TRBJ1-2, the V gene TRBV21-1. TRBV21-1 represents a pseudogene. The CDR3 is 14 amino acids. The DNA for the CDR3 is TGTGCCAGCAGGAATAGGTGCGCGGCCTATGGCTACACCTTC. Its protein product is CASRNRCAAYGYTF.

V usage is TRBV4-1 and J usage is TRBJ2-7; D is ambiguous. With 1 base removed from V and 2 bases from J, the gap between germline ends came to 9 bases. This CDR3 comprises 14 residues. CDR1 and CDR2 (germline): MGHRA, YSYEKL. CDR3 loop: CASSQGVLTYEQYF. The CDR3 DNA reads TGCGCCAGCAGCCAAGGGGTCTTGACCTACGAGCAGTACTTC.

The J gene is TRBJ2-1, the V gene TRBV6-2 or TRBV6-3; 8 bases fit TRBD2. CDR1 and CDR2 (germline): MNHEY, SVGEGT. This CDR3 has 17 amino acids. The junction had 9 bases not matched to a gene; V was cut back by 0 bases and J by 5 bases. Here the CDR3 reads CASSYSTSGSIHNEQFF. Written as DNA, the CDR3 is TGTGCCAGCAGTTACTCGACCAGCGGGAGTATCCACAATGAGCAGTTCTTC.

This clonotype appeared a few times. The chain combines TRBV7-6 with TRBJ1-1; D uncertain. Germline lookup yields CDR1 SGHVS and CDR2 FNYEAQ. With 1 base removed from V and 7 bases from J, the gap between germline ends came to 13 bases. The CDR3 length is 14 residues. The CDR3 here is CASSLVGYDSEAFF. The CDR3 DNA reads TGTGCCAGCAGCTTAGTAGGGTACGATAGTGAAGCTTTCTTT.

V usage is TRBV6-5 and J usage is TRBJ2-6; weak D call: TRBD1 (5 bases). Deletions cut 0 bases from V and 2 bases from J, with 8 bases between. The length of the CDR3 is 16 residues. Germline loops: CDR1 MNHEY, CDR2 SVGAGI. In DNA, the CDR3 is TGTGCCAGCAGTTACTCATCAGGGCCTGGGGCCAACGTCCTGACTTTC. Translating it yields CASSYSSGPGANVLTF.

Only one count was recorded for this clonotype. Germline and junction disagree at one end, which may indicate a read error. The chain recombines TRBV29-1 with TRBJ1-1; perhaps TRBD1 as D (5 bases). CDR3 length: 11 residues. Germline V gene data show CDR1 as SQVTM and CDR2 as ANQGSEA. CDR3 in amino acids: CSVYFSGTLNF. In DNA form, the CDR3 reads TGCAGCGTTTACTTTTCGGGGACTCTCAACTTT. Full variable domain (outside the CDR3, taken from reference TRBV29-1 and TRBJ1-1): SAVISQKPSRDICQRGTSLTIQCQVDSQVTMMFWYRQQPGQSLTLIATANQGSEATYESGFVIDKFPISRPNLTFSTLTVSNMSPEDSSIYLCSVYFSGTLNFGQGTRLTVV.

This clonotype was found a few times. The chain joins TRBV2 to TRBJ2-7, with D uncertain. The V end lost 4 bases, the J end lost 0 bases, and 4 bases lay between the germline ends. The CDR3 is made up of 12 amino acids. CDR1 and CDR2 from the germline V gene are SNHLY and FYNNEI. The CDR3 loop reads CASSGNSYEQYF. The CDR3 DNA reads as TGTGCCAGCAGTGGAAACTCCTACGAGCAGTACTTC.